This entry concerns a single T cell receptor (beta chain). V shed 0 bases and J shed 0 bases, with 15 bases lying between them. CDR3 length: 17 amino acids. Germline-derived CDR1 and CDR2 are MGHRA and YSYEKL. The data were taken from a study of T cell changes during pregnancy in multiple sclerosis. Method: immunoSEQ multiplex PCR; TCRdb's copy keeps in-frame clones and lacks some. Here the sample spans about 59,000 clones, approximately 90% being singletons. This TCR derives from a female donor in good health, enrolled as a control in a pregnancy study. This specimen was peripheral blood, taken in the third trimester of pregnancy. The rearrangement uses TRBV4-1 and TRBJ2-7, with D maybe TRBD2 (7 bases). In DNA form, the CDR3 reads TGCGCCAGCAGCCAAGAATGGCTAGCGGACAGCTCCTACGAGCAGTACTTC. Protein: CASSQEWLADSSYEQYF.